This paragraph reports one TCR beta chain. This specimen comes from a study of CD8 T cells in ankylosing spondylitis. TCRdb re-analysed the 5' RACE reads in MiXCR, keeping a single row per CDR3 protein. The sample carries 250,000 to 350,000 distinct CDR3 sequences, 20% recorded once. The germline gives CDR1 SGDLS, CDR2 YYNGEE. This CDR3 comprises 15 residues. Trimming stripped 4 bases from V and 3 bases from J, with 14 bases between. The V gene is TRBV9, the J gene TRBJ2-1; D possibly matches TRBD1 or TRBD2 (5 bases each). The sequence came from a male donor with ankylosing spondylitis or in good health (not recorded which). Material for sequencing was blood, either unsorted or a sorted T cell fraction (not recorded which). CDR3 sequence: CASSRGANIYNEQFF. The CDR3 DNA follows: TGTGCCAGCAGCCGGGGCGCAAACATCTACAATGAGCAGTTCTTC.